The 22 T cell receptor beta chains below come from one sample, sequenced in a study of cytomegalovirus exposure and HLA in healthy donors. The PCR had 60 Vbeta and 13 Jbeta primers. Assay used: immunoSEQ multiplex PCR; TCRdb lists only in-frame clones, some missing. The repertoire holds around 100,000 clones, less than 80% seen once, with 4.1% in the top ten. Sequencing was performed on PBMCs. The receptors were sampled from a middle-aged man in good health and CMV-seronegative.

The chain combines TRBV19 with TRBJ1-5; the match to TRBD1 covers 12 bases. CDR1 is LNHDA and CDR2 is SQIVND in the germline V gene (reference sequence). CDR3 length: 15 amino acids. V lost 5 bases to trimming and J lost 11 bases; unmatched junction nucleotides: 10. Written as DNA, the CDR3 is TGTGCCAGTAGTGAGCCGGGACAGGGGGCAAGGACCCAGCATTTT. Its translation is CASSEPGQGARTQHF.

The rearrangement joins TRBV7-6 to TRBJ1-1; 10 bases map to TRBD1. The CDR3 contains 15 residues. V gave up 5 bases and J gave up 1 base; unmatched junction bases: 4. Germline V gene data show CDR1 as SGHVS and CDR2 as FNYEAQ. CDR3 residues: CASSLRTGGNTEAFF. The CDR3 DNA sequence: TGTGCCAGCAGCCTCCGGACAGGGGGGAACACTGAAGCTTTCTTT.

V gene TRBV18 combines with J gene TRBJ1-2, with 11 bases lining up with TRBD1. Germline lookup yields CDR1 KGHSH and CDR2 LQKENI. The CDR3 runs to 14 residues. With V trimmed by 3 bases and J by 8 bases, 5 bases remained unmatched. CDR3 in amino acids: CASSPGQGAFGYTF. DNA for the CDR3: TGTGCCAGCTCACCCGGACAGGGGGCGTTCGGCTACACCTTC. Supplemented by reference TRBV18 and TRBJ1-2, the full variable domain reads NAGVMQNPRHLVRRRGQEARLRCSPMKGHSHVYWYRQLPEEGLKFMVYLQKENIIDESGMPKERFSAEFPKEGPSILRIQQVVRGDSAAYFCASSPGQGAFGYTFGSGTRLTVV.

The rearrangement uses TRBV27 and TRBJ1-5; no clear D. With 7 bases removed from V and 2 bases from J, the gap between germline ends came to 21 bases. The CDR3 has 17 residues. In germline, CDR1 is MNHEY, CDR2 SMNVEV (reference sequence). CDR3 coding DNA: TGTGCCAGCACCCCCAGCGGGGTTTTCGGGGGCAATCAGCCCCAGCATTTT. Encoded protein: CASTPSGVFGGNQPQHF.

The chain links TRBV28 to TRBJ2-3, with a tentative D call TRBD1 (6 bases). This CDR3 is 14 amino acids long. CDR1 is MDHEN and CDR2 is SYDVKM in the germline V gene. The V gene lost 8 bases and the J gene lost 2 bases, with 14 bases spanning the gap. DNA for the CDR3: TGTGCCAGCTGCCGGGACAAGCTCACAGATACGCAGTATTTT. It encodes CASCRDKLTDTQYF.

The chain combines TRBV4-1 with TRBJ2-1; 9 nucleotides line up with TRBD1. Germline V gene data show CDR1 as MGHRA and CDR2 as YSYEKL. V shed 3 bases and J 4 bases; nucleotides not matched to a gene: 10. This CDR3 contains 17 residues. CDR3 sequence (DNA): TGCGCCAGCAGCCATCCTCTCCGGGACAGGGCTTACAATGAGCAGTTCTTC. Residues: CASSHPLRDRAYNEQFF.

The chain joins TRBV6-6 to TRBJ1-5, with D perhaps TRBD1 (5 bases). V was trimmed by 8 bases and J by 6 bases, leaving 14 bases between them. The CDR3 is 13 amino acids. CDR1 and CDR2 from the germline V gene are MNHNY and SVGAGI (reference sequence). The CDR3 nucleotides read TGTGCCAGCGGGCCTCTAGGGGCTCAGCCCCAGCATTTT. Encoded protein: CASGPLGAQPQHF.

The chain combines TRBV7-7 with TRBJ1-5; D is ambiguous. Trimming removed 4 bases at V and 3 bases at J, with 7 bases between. Germline V gene lookup returns CDR1 SSHAT and CDR2 FNYEAQ (reference sequence). This CDR3 spans 13 amino acids. CDR3: CASSSGNNQPQHF. The CDR3 region has the DNA TGTGCCAGCAGCTCCGGTAACAATCAGCCCCAGCATTTT.

This rearrangement joins TRBV5-1 to TRBJ1-5; D gene unclear. Germline assignment: CDR1 SGHRS and CDR2 YFSETQ. The CDR3 runs to 14 residues. Trimming shortened V by 5 bases and J by 6 bases, and 15 bases separated the two germline ends. For the CDR3, the DNA is TGCGCCAGCAGTTTGCGAGGGCGGAGTCAGCCCCAGCATTTT. Its protein is CASSLRGRSQPQHF.

This clone was seen a handful of times. The chain uses TRBV9 and TRBJ2-2; 10 bases map to TRBD2. The CDR3 runs 18 residues. The V and J ends lost 0 bases and 5 bases, in that order; junction bases with no gene match: 10. Germline CDR1 and CDR2: SGDLS and YYNGEE. The CDR3 loop is CASSVGAGGASSTGELFF. Written as DNA, the CDR3 is TGTGCCAGCAGCGTAGGAGCGGGGGGGGCCTCGAGTACCGGGGAGCTGTTTTTT. The variable domain in full, with the rest retrieved from reference TRBV9 and TRBJ2-2, is DSGVTQTPKHLITATGQRVTLRCSPRSGDLSVYWYQQSLDQGLQFLIQYYNGEERAKGNILERFSAQQFPDLHSELNLSSLELGDSALYFCASSVGAGGASSTGELFFGEGSRLTVL.

The gene calls are TRBV10-1 and TRBJ2-1; the match to TRBD1 covers 7 bases. J was trimmed by 4 bases and V by 3 bases; bases with no gene match: 3. Germline V gene sequence: CDR1 WNHNN, CDR2 SYGVQD (reference sequence). The CDR3 covers 14 residues. The CDR3 loop is CASSDNRGYNEQFF. DNA for the CDR3: TGCGCCAGCAGTGATAACAGGGGATACAATGAGCAGTTCTTC.

The chain carries TRBV7-2 and TRBJ1-2; D possibly corresponds to TRBD1 (6 bases). The CDR3 contains 15 residues. The germline V gene has CDR1 SGHTA and CDR2 FQGNSA. V shed 6 bases and J shed 6 bases, with 20 bases lying between them. CDR3 nucleotide sequence: TGTGCCAGCAGTACCGTCCCCTCAAGGGGGAATGGCTACACCTTC. Residues: CASSTVPSRGNGYTF.

V is TRBV5-1 and J is TRBJ2-1; 10 bases match TRBD2. The CDR3 totals 17 residues. Germline V gives CDR1 SGHRS, CDR2 YFSETQ. Unmatched junction bases numbered 11, after V lost 4 bases and J lost 4 bases. The CDR3 DNA follows: TGCGCCAGCAGCAGCCGCCCCTTAGCGGGGGGTTACAATGAGCAGTTCTTC. Its protein is CASSSRPLAGGYNEQFF.

This clone has only one observation. This sequence joins TRBV5-4 and TRBJ2-7; 8 bases are a match to TRBD2. V gave up 0 bases and J gave up 2 bases; unmatched junction bases: 4. The CDR3 loop spans 15 amino acids. Germline CDR1 is SGHNT and CDR2 is YYREEE (reference sequence). CDR3 sequence: CASSLGGGQTYEQYF. The CDR3 DNA follows: TGTGCCAGCAGCTTGGGCGGGGGGCAGACCTACGAGCAGTACTTC. The full variable domain, completed using reference TRBV5-4 and TRBJ2-7, is ETGVTQSPTHLIKTRGQQVTLRCSSQSGHNTVSWYQQALGQGPQFIFQYYREEENGRGNFPPRFSGLQFPNYSSELNVNALELDDSALYLCASSLGGGQTYEQYFGPGTRLTVT.

The chain links TRBV5-1 to TRBJ1-2, with a possible D match to TRBD1 (5 bases). This CDR3 spans 13 amino acids. Germline CDR1 is SGHRS and CDR2 is YFSETQ. Trimming pared 4 bases from V and 5 bases from J, leaving 12 bases between. This CDR3 is CASSPMTEYGYTF. CDR3 nucleotide sequence: TGCGCCAGCAGCCCCATGACAGAGTATGGCTACACCTTC.

The V and J genes are TRBV14 and TRBJ1-1, with TRBD1 identical over 8 bases. Germline assignment: CDR1 SGHDN and CDR2 FVKESK. This CDR3 comprises 15 residues. The ends lost 3 bases at V and 5 bases at J; junction bases unmatched: 8. CDR3 in DNA: TGTGCCAGCAGCCAGCCTGGACAGGGAGGGACTGAAGCTTTCTTT. Translated, it gives CASSQPGQGGTEAFF. Full variable domain (remainder filled in from reference TRBV14 and TRBJ1-1): EAGVTQFPSHSVIEKGQTVTLRCDPISGHDNLYWYRRVMGKEIKFLLHFVKESKQDESGMPNNRFLAERTGGTYSTLKVQPAELEDSGVYFCASSQPGQGGTEAFFGQGTRLTVV.

The rearrangement uses TRBV6-1 and TRBJ1-1, with a weak D call TRBD1 (6 bases). Germline assignment: CDR1 MNHNS and CDR2 SASEGT. This CDR3 is 13 amino acids long. V lost 8 bases and J lost 0, with 10 bases in between. CDR3 nucleotides: TGTGCCAGCGGACAGTCTATGAACACTGAAGCTTTCTTT. Translating it yields CASGQSMNTEAFF.

This chain links TRBV28 with TRBJ1-2; tentative D call: TRBD1 (5 bases). There are 14 residues in the CDR3. Trimming left V 7 bases short and J 3 bases short, with 15 bases between. CDR1 and CDR2 from the germline V gene are MDHEN and SYDVKM. Here the CDR3 DNA reads TGTGCCAGCAACATGGGGGGATTTTACTATGGCTACACCTTC. It encodes CASNMGGFYYGYTF.

The rearrangement uses TRBV5-4 and TRBJ1-2; D is unclear. CDR1 is SGHNT, CDR2 YYREEE, per germline (reference sequence). The CDR3 contains 15 residues. Trimming pared 5 bases from V and 8 bases from J, leaving 22 bases between. The CDR3 nucleotides are TGTGCCAGCAGTCCCCAACTGCCGGCGGGAGAAGGCTACACCTTC. Translated, it gives CASSPQLPAGEGYTF.

This clone was seen only a few times. The gene calls are TRBV11-2 and TRBJ2-2, with a possible D match to TRBD2 (6 bases). Germline V gene sequence: CDR1 SGHAT, CDR2 FQNNGV. CDR3 length: 11 residues. The CDR3 is CATRGGGELFF. In nucleotides, the CDR3 is TGTGCTACGCGGGGCGGCGGGGAGCTGTTTTTT.

CDR3 amino acids: CASSTQTYNSPLHF. CDR3 DNA: TGTGCCAGTAGTACCCAGACCTATAATTCACCCCTCCACTTT. This chain uses TRBV19 with TRBJ1-6; D is uncertain. Between the trimmed V and J ends, which lost 4 bases and 2 bases, there was a span of 6 bases. Germline V gives CDR1 LNHDA, CDR2 SQIVND (reference sequence). The length of the CDR3 is 14 residues.

This clone was detected once. The rearrangement links TRBV6-5 to TRBJ1-5; no clear D. V was shortened by 4 bases and J by 3 bases, with 7 bases between the two germline ends. There are 13 residues in the CDR3. From germline, CDR1 is MNHEY and CDR2 SVGAGI. CDR3 in amino acids: CASSSRINQPQHF. The CDR3 DNA reads as TGTGCCAGCAGTTCGAGAATCAATCAGCCCCAGCATTTT.